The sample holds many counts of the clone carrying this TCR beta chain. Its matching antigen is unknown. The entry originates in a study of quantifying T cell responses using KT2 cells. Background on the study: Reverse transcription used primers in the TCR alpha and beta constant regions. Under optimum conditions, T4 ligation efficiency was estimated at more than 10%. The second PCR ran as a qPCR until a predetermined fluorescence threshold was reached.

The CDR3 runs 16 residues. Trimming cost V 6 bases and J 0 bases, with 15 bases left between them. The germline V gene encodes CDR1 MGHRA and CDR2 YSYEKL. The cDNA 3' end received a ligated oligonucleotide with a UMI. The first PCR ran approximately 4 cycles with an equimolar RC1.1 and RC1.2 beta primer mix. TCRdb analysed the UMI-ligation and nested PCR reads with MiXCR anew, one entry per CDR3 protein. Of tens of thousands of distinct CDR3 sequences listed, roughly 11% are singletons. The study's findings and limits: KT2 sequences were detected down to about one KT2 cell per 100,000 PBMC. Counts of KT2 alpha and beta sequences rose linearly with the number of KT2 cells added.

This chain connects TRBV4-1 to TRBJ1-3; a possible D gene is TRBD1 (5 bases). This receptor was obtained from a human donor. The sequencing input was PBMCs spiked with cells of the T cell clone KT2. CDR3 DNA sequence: TGCGCCAGCAGTGGGGACGGCTTCTTCTCTGGAAACACCATATATTTT. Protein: CASSGDGFFSGNTIYF.